This T cell receptor beta chain comes out of a study of blood T cell repertoires in COVID-19. Whole-study context: Whether acute or convalescent, the COVID-19 samples came from the United States, Italy and Spain. PBMCs, B-cell-depleted T cells, or T cells were the source of the cDNA or gDNA that made up the material.

Looked up from germline, CDR1 is KGHDR and CDR2 is SFDVKD. The ends were cut back, 9 bases at V and 1 base at J, with 20 bases in the middle. This CDR3 spans 17 amino acids. In the study's own analysis: Estimates of nucleated cell counts were drawn from the amplification of reference gene primers. Here immunoSEQ multiplex PCR was the method, and the copy in TCRdb shows in-frame clones only, minus some. The V and J calls and clone size come from that table; D and trimming were worked out from the DNA. The data contain 210,000 or so clones, less than 90% of them seen just once; the ten biggest clones take up about 20%.

Sequenced: peripheral blood. This clonotype was sampled from a human donor in a cohort sampled during active COVID-19. V usage is TRBV24-1 and J usage is TRBJ2-2; TRBD1 might be the D (6 bases). The CDR3 spells CATDHVGQRQNTGELFF. The CDR3 region has the DNA TGTGCCACCGACCACGTCGGACAGAGACAGAACACCGGGGAGCTGTTTTTT.